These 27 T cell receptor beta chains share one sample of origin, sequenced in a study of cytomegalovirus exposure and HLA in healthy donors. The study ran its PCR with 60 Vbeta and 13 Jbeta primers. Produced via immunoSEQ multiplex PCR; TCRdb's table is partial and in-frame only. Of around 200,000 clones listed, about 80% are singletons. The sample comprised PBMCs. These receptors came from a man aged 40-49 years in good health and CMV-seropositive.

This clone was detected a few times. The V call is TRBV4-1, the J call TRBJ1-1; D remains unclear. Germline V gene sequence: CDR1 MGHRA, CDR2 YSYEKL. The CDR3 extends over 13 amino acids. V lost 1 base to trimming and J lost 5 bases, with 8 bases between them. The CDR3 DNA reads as TGCGCCAGCAGCCAAGGGGCCCGGACTGAAGCTTTCTTT. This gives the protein CASSQGARTEAFF.

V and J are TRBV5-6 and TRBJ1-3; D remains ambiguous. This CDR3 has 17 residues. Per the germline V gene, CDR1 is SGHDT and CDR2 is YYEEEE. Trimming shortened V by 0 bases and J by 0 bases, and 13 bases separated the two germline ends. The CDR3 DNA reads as TGTGCCAGCAGCTTGGTGGACGGGGATATCTCTGGAAACACCATATATTTT. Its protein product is CASSLVDGDISGNTIYF.

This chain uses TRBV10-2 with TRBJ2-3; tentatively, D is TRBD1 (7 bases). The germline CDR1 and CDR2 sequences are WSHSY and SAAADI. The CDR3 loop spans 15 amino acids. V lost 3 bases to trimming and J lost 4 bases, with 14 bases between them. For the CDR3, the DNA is TGCGCCAGCAGTGATCAGGGGGGAGGTTCAGATACGCAGTATTTT. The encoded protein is CASSDQGGGSDTQYF.

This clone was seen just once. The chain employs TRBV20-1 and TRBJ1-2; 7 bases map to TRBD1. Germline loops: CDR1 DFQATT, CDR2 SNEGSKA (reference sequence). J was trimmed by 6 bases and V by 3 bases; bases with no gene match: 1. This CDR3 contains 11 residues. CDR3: CSARGQNGYTF. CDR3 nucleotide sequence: TGCAGTGCTAGGGGACAGAATGGCTACACCTTC.

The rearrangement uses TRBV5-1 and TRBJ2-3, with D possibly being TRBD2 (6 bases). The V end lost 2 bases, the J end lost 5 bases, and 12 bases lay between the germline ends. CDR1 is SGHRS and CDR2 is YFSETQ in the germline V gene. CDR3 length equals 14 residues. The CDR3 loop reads CASSFGGMEDTQYF. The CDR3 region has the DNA TGCGCCAGCAGCTTTGGCGGGATGGAAGATACGCAGTATTTT.

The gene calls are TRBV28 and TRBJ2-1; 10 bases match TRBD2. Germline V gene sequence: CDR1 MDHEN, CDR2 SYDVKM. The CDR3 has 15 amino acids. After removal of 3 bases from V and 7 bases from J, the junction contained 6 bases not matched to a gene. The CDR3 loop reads CASSFSGRARNEQFF. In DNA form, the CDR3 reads TGTGCCAGCAGTTTCAGCGGGAGGGCCCGTAATGAGCAGTTCTTC.

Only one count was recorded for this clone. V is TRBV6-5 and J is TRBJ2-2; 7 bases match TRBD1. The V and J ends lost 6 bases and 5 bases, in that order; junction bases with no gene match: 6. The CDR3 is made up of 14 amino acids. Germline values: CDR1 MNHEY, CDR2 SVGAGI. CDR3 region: CASRRGLGTGELFF. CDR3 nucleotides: TGTGCCAGCAGGAGGGGGCTGGGAACCGGGGAGCTGTTTTTT.

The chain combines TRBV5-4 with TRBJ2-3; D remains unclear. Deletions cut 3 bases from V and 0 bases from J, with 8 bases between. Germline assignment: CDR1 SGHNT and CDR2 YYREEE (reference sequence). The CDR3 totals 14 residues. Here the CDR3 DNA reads TGTGCCAGCAGCTCGGTTTGGAGCACAGATACGCAGTATTTT. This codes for CASSSVWSTDTQYF.

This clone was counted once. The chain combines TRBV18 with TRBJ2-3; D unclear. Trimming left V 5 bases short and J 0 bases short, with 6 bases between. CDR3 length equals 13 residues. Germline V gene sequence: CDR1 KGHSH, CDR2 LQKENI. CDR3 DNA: TGTGCCAGCTCATTCCCTAGCACAGATACGCAGTATTTT. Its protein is CASSFPSTDTQYF.

The CDR3 loop reads CASSDRDRVRNEQFF. The CDR3 bases are TGCGCCAGCAGTGACCGGGACAGGGTAAGAAATGAGCAGTTCTTC. The chain employs TRBV5-1 and TRBJ2-1, with 9 bases aligning to TRBD1. The V and J ends lost 5 bases and 7 bases, in that order; junction bases with no gene match: 10. CDR1 is SGHRS, CDR2 YFSETQ, per germline. The CDR3 runs 15 residues.

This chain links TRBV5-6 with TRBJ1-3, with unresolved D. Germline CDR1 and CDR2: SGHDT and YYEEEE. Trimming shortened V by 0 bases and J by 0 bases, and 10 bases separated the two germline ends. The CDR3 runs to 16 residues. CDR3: CASSLDPEPSGNTIYF. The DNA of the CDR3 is TGTGCCAGCAGCTTGGACCCAGAACCCTCTGGAAACACCATATATTTT.

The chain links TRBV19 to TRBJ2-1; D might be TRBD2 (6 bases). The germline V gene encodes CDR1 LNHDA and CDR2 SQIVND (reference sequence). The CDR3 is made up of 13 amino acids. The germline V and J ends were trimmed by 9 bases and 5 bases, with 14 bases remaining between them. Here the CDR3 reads CASTGTANNEQFF. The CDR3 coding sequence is TGTGCCAGCACCGGGACTGCCAACAATGAGCAGTTCTTC.

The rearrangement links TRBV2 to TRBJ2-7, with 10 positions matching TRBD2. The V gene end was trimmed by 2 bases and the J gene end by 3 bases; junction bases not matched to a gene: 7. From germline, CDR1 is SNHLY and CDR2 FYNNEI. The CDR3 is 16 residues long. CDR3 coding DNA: TGTGCCAGCAGTGAATGGATAGCGGGAGGTATCTACGAGCAGTACTTC. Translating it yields CASSEWIAGGIYEQYF.

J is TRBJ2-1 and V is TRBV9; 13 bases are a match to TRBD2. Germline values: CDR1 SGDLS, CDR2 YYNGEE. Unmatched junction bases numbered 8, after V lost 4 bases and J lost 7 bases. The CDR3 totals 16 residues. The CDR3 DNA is TGTGCCAGCAGCCTCGACAGACTAGCGGGGGGAAATGAGCAGTTCTTC. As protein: CASSLDRLAGGNEQFF.

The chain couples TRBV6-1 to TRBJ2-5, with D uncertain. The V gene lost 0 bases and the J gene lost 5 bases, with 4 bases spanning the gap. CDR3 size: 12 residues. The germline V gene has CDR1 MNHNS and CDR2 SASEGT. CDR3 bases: TGTGCCAGCAGTGAAGCCGGGGAGACCCAGTACTTC. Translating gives CASSEAGETQYF.

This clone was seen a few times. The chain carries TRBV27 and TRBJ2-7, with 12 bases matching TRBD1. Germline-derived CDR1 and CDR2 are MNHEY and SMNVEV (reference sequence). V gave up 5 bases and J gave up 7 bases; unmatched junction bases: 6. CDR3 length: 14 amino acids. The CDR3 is CASSPGQGAYEQYV. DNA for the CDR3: TGTGCCAGCAGTCCGGGACAGGGGGCTTATGAGCAGTACGTC.

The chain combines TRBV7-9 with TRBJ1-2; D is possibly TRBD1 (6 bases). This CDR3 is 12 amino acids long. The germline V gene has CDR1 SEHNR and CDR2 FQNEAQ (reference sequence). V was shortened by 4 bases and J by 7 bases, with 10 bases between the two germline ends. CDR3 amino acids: CASSSGTTGYTF. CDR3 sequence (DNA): TGTGCCAGCAGCTCCGGGACAACTGGCTACACCTTC.

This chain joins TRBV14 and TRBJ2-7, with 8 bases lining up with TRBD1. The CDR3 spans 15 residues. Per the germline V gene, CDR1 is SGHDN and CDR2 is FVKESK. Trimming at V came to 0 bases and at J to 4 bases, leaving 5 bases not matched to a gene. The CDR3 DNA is TGTGCCAGCAGCCAAGATGGGCAGGGGGCTTACGAGCAGTACGTC. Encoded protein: CASSQDGQGAYEQYV.

This chain's CDR3 is CASSYGTSGATYEQYF. DNA for the CDR3: TGTGCCAGCAGCTACGGGACTAGCGGGGCCACCTACGAGCAGTACTTC. The rearrangement uses TRBV13 and TRBJ2-7, with 13 bases fitting TRBD2. The CDR3 totals 16 residues. From germline, CDR1 is PRHDT and CDR2 FYEKMQ (reference sequence). With 4 bases clipped from V and 2 bases from J, the junction kept 5 bases outside the gene matches. Complete variable domain (other parts from reference TRBV13 and TRBJ2-7): AAGVIQSPRHLIKEKRETATLKCYPIPRHDTVYWYQQGPGQDPQFLISFYEKMQSDKGSIPDRFSAQQFSDYHSELNMSSLELGDSALYFCASSYGTSGATYEQYFGPGTRLTVT.

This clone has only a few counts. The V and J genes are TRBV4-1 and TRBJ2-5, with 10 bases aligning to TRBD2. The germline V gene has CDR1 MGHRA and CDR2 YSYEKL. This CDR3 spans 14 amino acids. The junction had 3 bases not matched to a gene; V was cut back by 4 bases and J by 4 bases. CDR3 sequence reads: CASSPAGGVETQYF. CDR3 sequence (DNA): TGCGCCAGCAGCCCAGCGGGAGGGGTAGAGACCCAGTACTTC.

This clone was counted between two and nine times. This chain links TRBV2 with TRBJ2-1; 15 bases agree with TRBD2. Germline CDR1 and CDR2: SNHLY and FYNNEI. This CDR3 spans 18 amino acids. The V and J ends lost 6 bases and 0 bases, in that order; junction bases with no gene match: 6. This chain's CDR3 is CASRGTSGRLGSYNEQFF. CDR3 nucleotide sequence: TGTGCCAGCAGAGGGACTAGCGGGAGGTTAGGCTCCTACAATGAGCAGTTCTTC.

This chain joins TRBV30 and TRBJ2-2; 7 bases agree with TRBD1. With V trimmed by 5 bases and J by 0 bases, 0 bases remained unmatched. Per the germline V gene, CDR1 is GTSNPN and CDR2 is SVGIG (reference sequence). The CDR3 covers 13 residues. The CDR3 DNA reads TGTGCCTGGGACAGGGCGAACACCGGGGAGCTGTTTTTT. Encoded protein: CAWDRANTGELFF.

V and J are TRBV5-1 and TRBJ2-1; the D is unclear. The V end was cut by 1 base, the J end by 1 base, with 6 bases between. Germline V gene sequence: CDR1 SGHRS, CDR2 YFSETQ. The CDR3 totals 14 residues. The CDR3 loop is CASSLTGSYNEQFF. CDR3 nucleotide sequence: TGCGCCAGCAGCTTGACGGGTTCCTACAATGAGCAGTTCTTC. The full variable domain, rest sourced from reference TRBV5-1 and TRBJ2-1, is KAGVTQTPRYLIKTRGQQVTLSCSPISGHRSVSWYQQTPGQGLQFLFEYFSETQRNKGNFPGRFSGRQFSNSRSEMNVSTLELGDSALYLCASSLTGSYNEQFFGPGTRLTVL.

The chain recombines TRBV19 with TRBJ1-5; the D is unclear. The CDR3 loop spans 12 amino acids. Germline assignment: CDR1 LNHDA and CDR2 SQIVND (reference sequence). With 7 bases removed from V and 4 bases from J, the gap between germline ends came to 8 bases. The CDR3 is CASTSGNQPQHF. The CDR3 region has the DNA TGTGCCAGTACATCGGGAAATCAGCCCCAGCATTTT. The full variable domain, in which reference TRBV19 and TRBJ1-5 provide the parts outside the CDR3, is DGGITQSPKYLFRKEGQNVTLSCEQNLNHDAMYWYRQDPGQGLRLIYYSQIVNDFQKGDIAEGYSVSREKKESFPLTVTSAQKNPTAFYLCASTSGNQPQHFGDGTRLSIL.

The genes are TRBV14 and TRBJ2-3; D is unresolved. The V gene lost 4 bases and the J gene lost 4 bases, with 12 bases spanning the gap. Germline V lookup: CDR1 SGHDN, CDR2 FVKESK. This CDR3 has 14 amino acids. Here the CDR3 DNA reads TGTGCCAGCAGCCCTCCGATGGGCGCAGATACGCAGTATTTT. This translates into CASSPPMGADTQYF.

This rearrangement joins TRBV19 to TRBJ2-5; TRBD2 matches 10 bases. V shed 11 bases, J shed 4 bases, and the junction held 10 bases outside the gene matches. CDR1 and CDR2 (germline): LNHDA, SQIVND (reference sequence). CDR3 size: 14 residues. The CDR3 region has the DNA TGTGCCTTAGGGGAGCGGGAGGGGGGAGAGACCCAGTACTTC. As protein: CALGEREGGETQYF.

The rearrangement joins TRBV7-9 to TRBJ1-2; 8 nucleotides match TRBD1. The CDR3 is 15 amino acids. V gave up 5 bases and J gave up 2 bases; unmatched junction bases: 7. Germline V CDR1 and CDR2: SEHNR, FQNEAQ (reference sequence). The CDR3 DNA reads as TGTGCCAGCAGCCCCGGGACAGGACTCAACTATGGCTACACCTTC. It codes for CASSPGTGLNYGYTF.